A selection of T cell receptor beta chains follows, all from one sample in a study of Ad26.COV2.S vaccination and SARS-CoV-2 variants. The assay was immunoSEQ multiplex PCR, and TCRdb's table has in-frame clones only and misses some. The sample holds around 370,000 clones, approximately 84% seen once. Sequenced material: peripheral blood, taken in a trial of Ad26.COV2.S vaccine versus placebo. The receptors here all came from a person between 18 and 65 years old who received the Ad26.COV2.S COVID-19 vaccine or a placebo. The CDR3 runs from the conserved cysteine through the conserved F or W. Some rows mark clone size as missing; the rest say once, few, many or name a class of expanded clone.

clone_size: -; v_call: TRBV12-3/TRBV12-4; cdr3_aa: CASSFGGQETQYF
clone_size: once; v_call: TRBV28; cdr3_aa: CASNPLPIAKNIQYF
clone_size: -; v_call: TRBV24-1; cdr3_aa: CATSDYRGYPPRQYF
clone_size: -; v_call: TRBV18; cdr3_aa: CASSPPGGPSYNEQFF
clone_size: -; v_call: TRBV14; cdr3_aa: CASSQFGSISTDTQYF
clone_size: -; v_call: TRBV24-1; cdr3_aa: CATSDYGLAGAQETQYF
clone_size: -; v_call: TRBV18; cdr3_aa: CASSPPGTVPGYTF
clone_size: -; v_call: TRBV5-1; cdr3_aa: CASSIGPPASGNTIYF
clone_size: -; v_call: TRBV7-8; cdr3_aa: CASSVMAGTGISYEQYF
clone_size: -; v_call: TRBV19; cdr3_aa: CASSTGTGLGEKLFF
clone_size: once; v_call: TRBV5-4; cdr3_aa: CASSQGLAGGETQYF
clone_size: -; v_call: TRBV7-2; cdr3_aa: CASSSPALQLKYF
clone_size: once; v_call: TRBV5-1; cdr3_aa: CASSLGSSGVTDTQYF
clone_size: -; v_call: TRBV25-1; cdr3_aa: CATSRGGNYEQYF
clone_size: -; v_call: TRBV18; cdr3_aa: CASSPQTSGRNTDTQYF
clone_size: -; v_call: TRBV5-1; cdr3_aa: CASSLAGGTGELFF
clone_size: once; v_call: TRBV10-2; cdr3_aa: CASRPQGSTYEQYF
clone_size: -; v_call: TRBV18; cdr3_aa: CASSPTQAFGNTIYF
clone_size: -; v_call: TRBV18; cdr3_aa: CASSSPSFPYEQYF
clone_size: -; v_call: TRBV3-1/TRBV3-2; cdr3_aa: CASSQGAASGGYSSTDTQYF
clone_size: many; v_call: TRBV28; cdr3_aa: CASSFRGADYEQYF
clone_size: -; v_call: TRBV19; cdr3_aa: CASANGQGSNEAFF
clone_size: -; v_call: TRBV15; cdr3_aa: CATSRDLGGEGTQYF
clone_size: once; v_call: TRBV9; cdr3_aa: CASSAGHGQGEKLFF
clone_size: -; v_call: TRBV7-9; cdr3_aa: CASGKFRDANTEAFF
clone_size: -; v_call: TRBV5-1; cdr3_aa: CASSSDLSGSYNEQFF
clone_size: -; v_call: TRBV12-3/TRBV12-4; cdr3_aa: CASRGVRDTQYF
clone_size: -; v_call: TRBV5-4; cdr3_aa: CASSPSRQGNTGELFF
clone_size: once; v_call: TRBV5-1; cdr3_aa: CASSRQGYVETQYF
clone_size: -; v_call: TRBV10-2; cdr3_aa: CASKTGQGALEQFF
clone_size: -; v_call: TRBV7-2; cdr3_aa: CASSFSGGAENTIYF
clone_size: once; v_call: TRBV7-2; cdr3_aa: CASSPDSVVTQYF
clone_size: -; v_call: TRBV5-1; cdr3_aa: CASSPGLAGRYQETQYF
clone_size: -; v_call: TRBV19; cdr3_aa: CASTQPGQGDTEAFF
clone_size: -; v_call: TRBV28; cdr3_aa: CASSGFSGTPHEQYF
clone_size: -; v_call: TRBV27; cdr3_aa: CASSLEGYRLGQPQHF
clone_size: -; v_call: TRBV4-3; cdr3_aa: CASSQGQGGSYEQYF
clone_size: -; v_call: TRBV29-1; cdr3_aa: CSVPGTLTAAGHTDTQYF
clone_size: -; v_call: TRBV19; cdr3_aa: CASDSPNTGELFF
clone_size: -; v_call: TRBV7-8; cdr3_aa: CASSPDRNEQFF
clone_size: -; v_call: TRBV5-5; cdr3_aa: CASSYFYNRVSTDTQYF
clone_size: -; v_call: TRBV18; cdr3_aa: CASSQTGPQGNEKLFF
clone_size: -; v_call: TRBV7-9; cdr3_aa: CASSQTGQGADEQFF
clone_size: -; v_call: TRBV30; cdr3_aa: CAWEHKAGSDTQYF
clone_size: once; v_call: TRBV5-4; cdr3_aa: CASSRNGQYNEKLFF
clone_size: -; v_call: TRBV30; cdr3_aa: CAWRSSSVEPQHF
clone_size: -; v_call: TRBV12-3/TRBV12-4; cdr3_aa: CASSPSGQRQYF
clone_size: once; v_call: TRBV4-1; cdr3_aa: CASSHQSAYEQYF
clone_size: -; v_call: TRBV7-2; cdr3_aa: CASSLVGTTGELFF
clone_size: -; v_call: TRBV7-9; cdr3_aa: CASSSDGGEQFF
clone_size: few; v_call: TRBV4-3; cdr3_aa: CASSQDLGTGENYGYTF
clone_size: -; v_call: TRBV30; cdr3_aa: CAWSWDREGYGYTF
clone_size: -; v_call: TRBV7-2; cdr3_aa: CASSYDRGMGQPQHF
clone_size: -; v_call: TRBV11-2; cdr3_aa: CASSLTSRRGRGEQYF